This passage covers 19 T cell receptor beta chains from one sample sequenced in a study of control samples from healthy donors and cancer patients. The table came from immunoSEQ multiplex PCR; TCRdb's copy has only in-frame clones and leaves some out. The sample contains some 150,000 clones, about 93% of which appear only once. What was sequenced was blood. The receptor source for this set is a man between 45 and 60 years old in good health.

This chain links TRBV5-6 with TRBJ1-5, with a possible D match to TRBD1 (6 bases). The V end was cut by 0 bases, the J end by 8 bases, with 15 bases between. Germline V gives CDR1 SGHDT, CDR2 YYEEEE. This CDR3 is built from 15 residues. The CDR3 protein is CASSLGQVLSEPQHF. CDR3 DNA sequence: TGTGCCAGCAGCTTGGGACAGGTTCTTAGTGAGCCCCAGCATTTT.

J is TRBJ2-7 and V is TRBV6-5; D is perhaps TRBD1 (5 bases). V lost 0 bases, J lost 0 bases, and 9 bases lay in between. CDR3 length equals 15 residues. The germline gives CDR1 MNHEY, CDR2 SVGAGI. CDR3 sequence reads: CASSYSRGHSYEQYF. The CDR3 bases are TGTGCCAGCAGTTACTCAAGGGGCCACTCCTACGAGCAGTACTTC.

The table lists this clone with a count of one. This chain connects TRBV9 to TRBJ2-7, with 9 bases fitting TRBD2. This CDR3 spans 16 amino acids. With V trimmed by 3 bases and J by 4 bases, 11 bases remained unmatched. Germline-derived CDR1 and CDR2 are SGDLS and YYNGEE. Here the CDR3 DNA reads TGTGCCAGCAGCGGAACCGGGACTAGCCTCCTTTACGAGCAGTACTTC. This sequence encodes CASSGTGTSLLYEQYF.

This clone came up once. V is TRBV25-1 and J is TRBJ1-5; 9 nucleotides line up with TRBD1. V lost 3 bases and J lost 1; bases outside the gene matches: 1. The CDR3 runs 15 residues. The germline CDR1 and CDR2 sequences are MGHDK and SYGVNS. As DNA, the CDR3 is TGTGCCAGCAGTGAGGGGACAGGGAGCAATCAGCCCCAGCATTTT. Translation: CASSEGTGSNQPQHF.

The chain combines TRBV6-5 with TRBJ2-7, with 12 bases matching TRBD1. This CDR3 is 13 amino acids long. V lost 7 bases and J lost 9; bases outside the gene matches: 7. Germline V gene sequence: CDR1 MNHEY, CDR2 SVGAGI. Written as DNA, the CDR3 is TGTGCCAGCACCGGGACAGGGGGCATGGGGCAGTACTTC. Translating it yields CASTGTGGMGQYF.

The chain has TRBV2 and TRBJ1-2; D is ambiguous. Germline V gene data show CDR1 as SNHLY and CDR2 as FYNNEI. V lost 6 bases to trimming and J lost 5 bases, with 19 bases between them. CDR3 length equals 15 residues. The CDR3, as DNA: TGTGCCAGCAGCCTCTCGGCCTTCGGTCCGTATGGCTACACCTTC. Residues: CASSLSAFGPYGYTF.

The V call is TRBV10-3, the J call TRBJ2-4; 9 bases align to TRBD1. V was pared by 3 bases and J by 5 bases, with 2 bases of the junction left unmatched. This CDR3 comprises 14 residues. Germline CDR1 ENHRY, CDR2 SYGVKD. In nucleotides, the CDR3 is TGTGCCATCAGTGACCGGACAGGGGAAAACATTCAGTACTTC. As protein: CAISDRTGENIQYF.

The gene calls are TRBV5-5 and TRBJ2-7; 8 nucleotides line up with TRBD2. Germline values: CDR1 SGHKS, CDR2 YYEKEE (reference sequence). Unmatched junction bases numbered 11, after V lost 5 bases and J lost 4 bases. The CDR3 runs to 15 residues. CDR3 region: CASSLSGRGVYEQYF. CDR3 coding DNA: TGTGCCAGCAGTCTGAGCGGGAGAGGCGTTTACGAGCAGTACTTC.

J is TRBJ2-7 and V is TRBV6-5; 7 bases map to TRBD2. This CDR3 region has 15 residues. Germline assignment: CDR1 MNHEY and CDR2 SVGAGI. The ends lost 2 bases at V and 2 bases at J; junction bases unmatched: 6. The CDR3: CASSYDAGATYEQYF. CDR3 in DNA: TGTGCCAGCAGTTACGACGCGGGAGCCACCTACGAGCAGTACTTC.

The table lists this clone with a few counts. The V and J genes are TRBV19 and TRBJ1-5; 7 positions match TRBD1. CDR3 size: 16 residues. Per germline, CDR1 LNHDA and CDR2 SQIVND (reference sequence). Germline trimming cut 3 bases from V and 2 bases from J; bases unmatched to any gene: 7. In DNA form, the CDR3 reads TGTGCCAGTAGTATTCAGGGGACAGCTCGCAATCAGCCCCAGCATTTT. It translates to CASSIQGTARNQPQHF.

This chain uses TRBV19 with TRBJ2-2, with D perhaps TRBD1 (5 bases). V gave up 5 bases and J gave up 7 bases, with 11 bases separating them. Germline CDR1 is LNHDA and CDR2 is SQIVND (reference sequence). The CDR3 covers 13 residues. The CDR3 loop reads CASSQGGRGELFF. CDR3 nucleotides: TGTGCCAGTAGTCAGGGTGGCCGCGGGGAGCTGTTTTTT.

V and J are TRBV2 and TRBJ2-3, with 10 bases aligning to TRBD2. Germline CDR1 and CDR2: SNHLY and FYNNEI. The CDR3 is 16 residues long. In nucleotides, the CDR3 is TGTGCAAGCCAGCTAGCGGGAGTCGTACGCACAGATACGCAGTATTTT. Protein: CASQLAGVVRTDTQYF.

This rearrangement joins TRBV29-1 to TRBJ2-7; D may be TRBD1 or TRBD2 (6 bases each). Between the trimmed V and J ends, which lost 7 bases and 4 bases, there was a span of 23 bases. This CDR3 is built from 15 residues. Germline values: CDR1 SQVTM, CDR2 ANQGSEA. CDR3 coding DNA: TGCAGCGGCGGAGGGGGGAGGTCCTTAACTTACGAGCAGTACTTC. It encodes CSGGGGRSLTYEQYF.

CDR3 amino acids: CSVDPGTGAAETQYF. CDR3 DNA sequence: TGCAGCGTTGATCCAGGGACAGGGGCCGCAGAGACCCAGTACTTC. This chain joins TRBV29-1 and TRBJ2-5, with TRBD1 matching over 10 bases. Per germline, CDR1 SQVTM and CDR2 ANQGSEA. This CDR3 is built from 15 residues. After removal of 3 bases from V and 4 bases from J, the junction contained 8 bases not matched to a gene.

V gene TRBV6-1 combines with J gene TRBJ2-2; the D gene could be TRBD1 or TRBD2 (5 bases each). This CDR3 is 16 amino acids long. Trimming left V 2 bases short and J 6 bases short, with 16 bases between. In germline, CDR1 is MNHNS, CDR2 SASEGT. The CDR3: CASSERGSRGAGELFF. Here the CDR3 DNA reads TGTGCCAGCAGTGAAAGAGGCTCCCGAGGGGCCGGGGAGCTGTTTTTT.

V gene TRBV20-1 combines with J gene TRBJ2-7; 12 nucleotides line up with TRBD2. With V trimmed by 3 bases and J by 6 bases, 15 bases remained unmatched. This CDR3 spans 17 amino acids. Germline V CDR1 and CDR2: DFQATT, SNEGSKA (reference sequence). CDR3 in amino acids: CSASQGQGLLAGGEQYF. CDR3 nucleotide sequence: TGCAGTGCTAGTCAGGGACAGGGTTTACTAGCGGGAGGCGAGCAGTACTTC.

The chain joins TRBV7-2 to TRBJ2-5; possibly TRBD2 for D (6 bases). The CDR3 loop spans 14 amino acids. Trimming cost V 1 base and J 5 bases, with 11 bases left between them. Germline values: CDR1 SGHTA, CDR2 FQGNSA. The CDR3 loop reads CASSLVAGRETQYF. The CDR3 DNA is TGTGCCAGCAGCTTAGTTGCAGGGAGGGAGACCCAGTACTTC.

The chain recombines TRBV15 with TRBJ1-2, with D unclear. The CDR3 consists of 19 residues. Germline assignment: CDR1 LNHNV and CDR2 YYDKDF (reference sequence). The germline V and J ends were trimmed by 0 bases and 3 bases, with 23 bases remaining between them. CDR3 protein: CATSRDRSDTLAVYYGYTF. The CDR3 DNA follows: TGTGCCACCAGCAGAGATCGGTCCGACACTCTGGCGGTTTACTATGGCTACACCTTC. The whole variable domain, filled in from reference TRBV15 and TRBJ1-2, reads DAMVIQNPRYQVTQFGKPVTLSCSQTLNHNVMYWYQQKSSQAPKLLFHYYDKDFNNEADTPDNFQSRRPNTSFCFLDIRSPGLGDTAMYLCATSRDRSDTLAVYYGYTFGSGTRLTVV.

The genes are TRBV3-1 (or the pseudogene TRBV3-2) and TRBJ2-7, with 13 bases lining up with TRBD2. Germline V gene sequence: CDR1 LGHDT, CDR2 YNNKEL (reference sequence). Trimming removed 0 bases from V and 0 bases from J; junction bases left unmatched: 11. The CDR3 has 20 amino acids. The CDR3 region is CASSQEVTSGRSSLSYEQYF. The CDR3 DNA reads as TGTGCCAGCAGCCAAGAGGTGACTAGCGGGAGGTCCTCCCTCTCCTACGAGCAGTACTTC.